The 11 T cell receptor beta chains in this list originate from one sample, sequenced in a study of T cell repertoires in cytomegalovirus infection. Which antigens these TCRs recognize remains unknown. TCRdb reprocessed the reads with MiXCR, giving one entry per CDR3 protein. Seen here are around 300,000 distinct CDR3 sequences, around 25% observed once, and the top ten hold more than 10%. The source material was cultured PBMCs, sampled from culture after CMV antigen stimulation. The receptors originated from a human donor in good health (CMV status not recorded). Some clones in this sample may be carry-over from other donors' samples.

This clonotype was counted at least ten times. This rearrangement joins TRBV7-2 to TRBJ1-4; 12 bases map to TRBD1. The CDR3 is 15 amino acids. With 4 bases clipped from V and 6 bases from J, the junction kept 3 bases outside the gene matches. Germline loops: CDR1 SGHTA, CDR2 FQGNSA. CDR3 coding DNA: TGTGCCAGCAGCTGGGGACAGGGGGCGCATGAAAAACTGTTTTTT. Its protein product is CASSWGQGAHEKLFF.

The chain combines TRBV6-2 or TRBV6-3 with TRBJ1-5, with TRBD1 identical over 7 bases. Per germline, CDR1 MNHEY and CDR2 SVGEGT. V was pared by 2 bases and J by 3 bases, with 10 bases of the junction left unmatched. The CDR3 sequence is 17 residues long. CDR3 in DNA: TGTGCCAGCAGTTACAGGGGGCGGCCGGGCCCCAATCAGCCCCAGCATTTT. Translation: CASSYRGRPGPNQPQHF.

This clonotype has just a few counts. V gene TRBV19 combines with J gene TRBJ1-3, with D tentatively TRBD1 (5 bases). Between the trimmed V and J ends, which lost 3 bases and 2 bases, there was a span of 11 bases. The length of the CDR3 is 15 residues. The V gene's germline CDR1 is LNHDA and CDR2 SQIVND (reference sequence). The CDR3 nucleotides are TGTGCCAGTAGTATGCCCGGGACGGCTGGAAACACCATATATTTT. This codes for CASSMPGTAGNTIYF.

In this sample, this clonotype turned up a few times. The V and J genes are TRBV19 and TRBJ2-7, with D possibly TRBD1 on 6 matching bases. The germline gives CDR1 LNHDA, CDR2 SQIVND (reference sequence). V was shortened by 3 bases and J by 3 bases, with 9 bases between the two germline ends. The CDR3 covers 13 residues. CDR3 DNA: TGTGCCAGTAGTATCTCACAGGGCTACGAGCAGTACTTC. Translation gives CASSISQGYEQYF.

This chain connects TRBV12-5 to TRBJ2-3; D tentatively reads TRBD1 or TRBD2 (5 bases each). In germline, CDR1 is LGHNT, CDR2 FRNRAP. V lost 6 bases and J 10 bases, leaving 17 bases between the germline ends. The CDR3 has 13 amino acids. DNA for the CDR3: TGTGCTAGTGGCCCTTCTAAGGGACCCGCGCAGTATTTT. Protein: CASGPSKGPAQYF.

This chain connects TRBV12-5 to TRBJ1-2; no definite D call. The CDR3 consists of 13 residues. Trimming took off 7 bases at V and 4 bases at J, with 13 bases between the two ends. CDR1 and CDR2 (germline): LGHNT, FRNRAP. The CDR3 coding sequence is TGTGCTAGTGCCCCGTCGGACCTCTATGGCTACACCTTC. The encoded protein is CASAPSDLYGYTF.

The rearrangement uses TRBV7-6 and TRBJ2-7; TRBD1 is a possible D gene (6 bases). Germline loops: CDR1 SGHVS, CDR2 FNYEAQ. CDR3 length equals 14 residues. Deletions cut 2 bases from V and 4 bases from J, with 12 bases between. The CDR3: CASSLFGQTYEQYF. The CDR3 coding sequence is TGTGCCAGCAGCTTATTTGGACAGACTTACGAGCAGTACTTC.

This sequence joins TRBV19 and TRBJ1-2; 12 nucleotides line up with TRBD1. CDR3 length: 18 amino acids. With V trimmed by 6 bases and J by 3 bases, 14 bases remained unmatched. Germline values: CDR1 LNHDA, CDR2 SQIVND (reference sequence). CDR3 protein: CASRGWGTGGLEDYGYTF. As DNA, the CDR3 is TGTGCCAGTAGGGGTTGGGGGACAGGGGGCTTGGAAGACTATGGCTACACCTTC.

This clonotype came up many times. V usage is TRBV7-2 and J usage is TRBJ2-3; 7 bases are a match to TRBD2. V lost 1 base, J lost 1 base, and 5 bases stayed unmatched. Per the germline V gene, CDR1 is SGHTA and CDR2 is FQGNSA. The CDR3 covers 16 residues. The CDR3 is CASSLVAGARTDTQYF. The CDR3 nucleotides read TGTGCCAGCAGCTTAGTCGCGGGAGCACGCACAGATACGCAGTATTTT.

This chain's CDR3 is CARPFGPCNEKLFF. CDR3 sequence (DNA): TGTGCCCGCCCCTTTGGACCGTGCAATGAAAAACTGTTTTTT. J is TRBJ1-4 and V is TRBV19; D is unresolved. Trimming pared 11 bases from V and 5 bases from J, leaving 18 bases between. Germline loops: CDR1 LNHDA, CDR2 SQIVND (reference sequence). The CDR3 length is 14 residues.

The chain recombines TRBV7-2 with TRBJ2-5; 7 nucleotides agree with TRBD2. The V segment lost 2 bases and the J segment 5 bases; nucleotides outside the gene matches: 5. This CDR3 contains 14 residues. Germline CDR1 and CDR2: SGHTA and FQGNSA. The CDR3 spells CASSLTTSLETQYF. CDR3 nucleotides: TGTGCCAGCAGCTTAACGACTAGCTTGGAGACCCAGTACTTC.